This TCR beta chain was profiled in a study of blood T cell repertoires in COVID-19. Repertoires were generated with immunoSEQ multiplex PCR, while TCRdb's copy carries only in-frame clones and drops some. The sample holds roughly 37,000 clones, around four fifths seen once. This CDR3 contains 13 residues. The V and J ends lost 2 bases and 5 bases respectively, with 8 bases between them. The germline gives CDR1 LGHDT, CDR2 YNNKEL (reference sequence). This rearrangement joins TRBV3-1 (or the pseudogene TRBV3-2) to TRBJ2-3; D ambiguous. The sample was peripheral blood. This TCR was sampled from a human donor in a cohort sampled during active COVID-19. The CDR3 protein is CASSQLSGDTQYF. The DNA of the CDR3 is TGTGCCAGCAGCCAATTGAGTGGAGATACGCAGTATTTT.